This T cell receptor (beta chain) was profiled in a study of T cells in Graves' hyperthyroidism and ophthalmopathy. As concerns this clonotype: Antigen unknown.

Each diagnosis drew on symptoms, thyroxine, TRAb, thyroid ultrasound and orbital computed tomography findings. Amplification yielded TCR beta CDR3 regions, with RNA transcripts as the source. HTBI primers were employed in a first-round RT-PCR of the TCR CDR3. Using its own MiXCR run on the multiplex PCR reads, TCRdb lists one record per CDR3 protein. Among 540,000 or so distinct CDR3 sequences listed, approximately 44% were seen once. V gave up 4 bases and J gave up 9 bases, with 10 bases separating them. CDR1 and CDR2 from the germline V gene are SGHDN and FVKESK. CDR3 length equals 12 residues. Study-wide findings and caveats: By a 13 V-J model, ophthalmopathy was set apart from stable hyperthyroidism. The model predicted ophthalmopathy a median around six months before onset.

The sample taken for sequencing was peripheral blood or thyroid tissue (not recorded which). The rearrangement joins TRBV14 to TRBJ1-5; D is undetermined. This TCR derives from an adult woman with Graves' disease, either hyperthyroidism or ophthalmopathy (not recorded which). CDR3: CASSLPLGPQHF. The DNA for the CDR3 is TGTGCCAGCAGCCTTCCACTTGGGCCCCAGCATTTT.